The clone carrying this TCR beta chain showed up just once. Sequencing used immunoSEQ multiplex PCR; TCRdb keeps in-frame clones, though not all of them. The repertoire holds about 120,000 clones, with 90% as singletons. Trimming left V 6 bases short and J 4 bases short, with 7 bases between. CDR1 is MNHEY, CDR2 SMNVEV, per germline (reference sequence). This CDR3 has 11 amino acids. The data were taken from a study of blood T cell repertoires in COVID-19. In the study overall: The study drew acute and convalescent COVID-19 samples from the United States, Italy and Spain. Sources were T cells, B-cell-depleted T cells, or PBMCs; the material itself was cDNA or gDNA.

During active infection, Seattle patients enrolled and were then monitored through disease. This chain uses TRBV27 with TRBJ2-7; D possibly corresponds to TRBD1 (6 bases). The sample was peripheral blood. This receptor was obtained from a man aged 55 to 70 with COVID-19, enrolled during active disease. The CDR3, as DNA: TGTGCCAGCAGAAGGGGGTACGAGCAGTACTTC. Its protein is CASRRGYEQYF.